This T cell receptor (beta chain) was observed in a study of T cell changes during pregnancy in multiple sclerosis. Germline V gives CDR1 MNHNY, CDR2 SVGAGI (reference sequence). The CDR3 contains 15 residues. V gave up 2 bases and J gave up 4 bases, with 14 bases separating them. Measured with immunoSEQ multiplex PCR; TCRdb has only the in-frame clones, and not every one. The repertoire holds some 70,000 clones, with 75% to 95% as singletons. The J gene is TRBJ1-2, the V gene TRBV6-6; D is possibly TRBD1 (6 bases). Here the sequenced sample was peripheral blood, taken in the second trimester of pregnancy. The sequence derives from a female donor with multiple sclerosis, enrolled in a pregnancy study. CDR3 protein: CASSYAQSGAYGYTF. The CDR3 DNA is TGTGCCAGCAGTTACGCCCAATCAGGGGCCTATGGCTACACCTTC.